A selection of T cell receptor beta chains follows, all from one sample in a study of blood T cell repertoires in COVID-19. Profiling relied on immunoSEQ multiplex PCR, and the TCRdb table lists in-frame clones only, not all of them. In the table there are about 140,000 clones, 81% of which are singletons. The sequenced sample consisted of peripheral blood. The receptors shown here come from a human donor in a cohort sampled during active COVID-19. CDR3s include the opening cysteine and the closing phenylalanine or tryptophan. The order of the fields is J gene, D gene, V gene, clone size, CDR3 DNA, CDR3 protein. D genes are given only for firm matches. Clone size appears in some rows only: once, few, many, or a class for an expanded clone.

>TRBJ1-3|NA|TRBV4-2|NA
TGTGCCAGCAGCCAAGTATCCGGGGGAGGAGATGGAAACACCATATATTTT
CASSQVSGGGDGNTIYF
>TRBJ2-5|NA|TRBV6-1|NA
TGTGCCAGCAGTGAATTAGCCCCAGGGAGGAGGGAGACCCAGTACTTC
CASSELAPGRRETQYF
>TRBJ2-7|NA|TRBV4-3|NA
TGCGCCAGCAGCCGGAGGGTCGGTACCTACGAGCAGTACTTC
CASSRRVGTYEQYF
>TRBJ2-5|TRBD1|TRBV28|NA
TGTGCCAGCAGTTTGACTCAGGGGGCCAAGACCCAGTACTTC
CASSLTQGAKTQYF
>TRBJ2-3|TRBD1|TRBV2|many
TGTGCCAGCAGTGGGGGGACAGCTAGCACAGATACGCAGTATTTT
CASSGGTASTDTQYF
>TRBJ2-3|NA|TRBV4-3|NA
TGCGCCAGCAGCCAATCGACACCGATTAATACGCAGTATTTT
CASSQSTPINTQYF
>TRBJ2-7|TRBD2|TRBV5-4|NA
TGTGCCAGCAGCGCCGGCCCGGGACTAGCGGGAGGGCCGCCCCCTCTCGAGCAGTACTTC
CASSAGPGLAGGPPPLEQYF
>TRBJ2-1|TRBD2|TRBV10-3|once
TGTGCCATCAGGGTGGCGGGAGCTACTTCCAATGAGCAGTTCTTC
CAIRVAGATSNEQFF
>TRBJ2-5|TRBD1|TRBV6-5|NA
TGTGCCAGCAGCACCGGGACAGTACCTTGGACCCAGTACTTC
CASSTGTVPWTQYF
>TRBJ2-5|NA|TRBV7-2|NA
TGTGCCAGCAGCTTATATTCTCCGGGGACCCAGTACTTC
CASSLYSPGTQYF
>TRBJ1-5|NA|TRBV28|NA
TGTGCCAGCAGTCGCTTCTCCTTCCAGGGTAGGCAGAGGAGCAATCAGCCCCAGCATTTT
CASSRFSFQGRQRSNQPQHF
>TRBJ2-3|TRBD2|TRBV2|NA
TGTGCCAGCACTGGTAGCGGGAGGGCTGGGGATACGCAGTATTTT
CASTGSGRAGDTQYF
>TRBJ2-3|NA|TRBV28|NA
TGTGCCAGCAGTTTTTCAACGACCGGATCTGAAGCGGGTGGGTTGGGGGATACGCAGTATTTT
CASSFSTTGSEAGGLGDTQYF
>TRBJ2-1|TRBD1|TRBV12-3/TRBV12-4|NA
TGTGCCAGCAGTCGACAGGGCTACAATGAGCAGTTCTTC
CASSRQGYNEQFF
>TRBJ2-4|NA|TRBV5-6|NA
TGTGCCAGCAGGTACGGGGGAAACATTCAGTACTTC
CASRYGGNIQYF
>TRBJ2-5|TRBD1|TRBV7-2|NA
TGTGCCAGCAGGTTAGCGACAGGGGCAGAAGAGACCCAGTACTTC
CASRLATGAEETQYF
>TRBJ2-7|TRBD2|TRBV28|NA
TGTGCCAGCACTAGCGGGTCCTACGAGCAGTACTTC
CASTSGSYEQYF
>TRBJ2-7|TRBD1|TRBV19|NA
TGTGCCAGTAGACCCTCGCAGGCAACAGGGGGCGCGAACGAGCAGTACTTC
CASRPSQATGGANEQYF
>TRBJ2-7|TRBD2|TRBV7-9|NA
TGTGCCAGCAGCCGAAGTAGCGGGAGCTTTGACGAGCAGTACTTC
CASSRSSGSFDEQYF
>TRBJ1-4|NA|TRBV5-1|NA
TGCGCCAGCAGCTTACAGGGAGGGCTCACTAATGAAAAACTGTTTTTT
CASSLQGGLTNEKLFF